The 32 T cell receptor beta chains below all came from one sample that was sequenced in a study of cytomegalovirus exposure and HLA in healthy donors. PCR used 60 Vbeta primers and 13 Jbeta primers. Clones were sequenced by immunoSEQ multiplex PCR, and TCRdb holds only the in-frame ones, with some missing. There are 110,000 to 150,000 clones in the sample; under 90% occur only once, and more than 2% lies in the top ten. The sequenced sample was PBMCs. The receptors derive from a boy aged 2 to 10 in good health and CMV-seronegative.

The chain uses TRBV12-5 and TRBJ1-5, with TRBD1 as a possible D gene (5 bases). CDR3 length equals 16 residues. From germline, CDR1 is LGHNT and CDR2 FRNRAP. Trimming stripped 1 base from V and 0 bases from J, with 10 bases between. CDR3 in amino acids: CASGLDRGYSNQPQHF. DNA of the CDR3: TGTGCTAGTGGTTTGGATCGGGGGTATAGCAATCAGCCCCAGCATTTT. Drawing the rest from reference TRBV12-5 and TRBJ1-5, the complete variable domain is DARVTQTPRHKVTEMGQEVTMRCQPILGHNTVFWYRQTMMQGLELLAYFRNRAPLDDSGMPKDRFSAEMPDATLATLKIQPSEPRDSAVYFCASGLDRGYSNQPQHFGDGTRLSIL.

The chain employs TRBV5-6 and TRBJ1-1; the D gene is possibly TRBD1 (5 bases). Trimming cost V 4 bases and J 1 base, with 11 bases left between them. Germline V gives CDR1 SGHDT, CDR2 YYEEEE. The CDR3 is made up of 14 amino acids. This CDR3 is CASSPSGWNTEAFF. CDR3 DNA sequence: TGTGCCAGCAGCCCCTCAGGGTGGAACACTGAAGCTTTCTTT.

The chain links TRBV12-5 to TRBJ2-7; D is possibly TRBD2 (5 bases). The CDR3 is made up of 11 amino acids. Germline V gene sequence: CDR1 LGHNT, CDR2 FRNRAP. V shed 1 base and J shed 7 bases, with 5 bases lying between them. The CDR3: CASGLGLEQYF. The CDR3 DNA follows: TGTGCTAGTGGTTTGGGACTAGAGCAGTACTTC.

This rearrangement joins TRBV10-3 to TRBJ1-2, with 8 positions matching TRBD1. CDR3 length: 13 residues. The ends lost 7 bases at V and 6 bases at J; junction bases unmatched: 7. The germline CDR1 and CDR2 sequences are ENHRY and SYGVKD. CDR3 DNA sequence: TGTGCCATCAACGTAGACAGGGGAGATGGCTACACCTTC. Translating it yields CAINVDRGDGYTF.

The chain employs TRBV28 and TRBJ1-1, with 7 bases aligning to TRBD1. J was trimmed by 10 bases and V by 3 bases; bases with no gene match: 8. CDR3 size: 13 residues. Germline V gene lookup returns CDR1 MDHEN and CDR2 SYDVKM. CDR3 sequence: CASSLPTSGGAFF. CDR3 coding DNA: TGTGCCAGCAGTTTGCCTACCTCAGGGGGAGCTTTCTTT.

The chain couples TRBV10-3 to TRBJ1-2; D gene ambiguous. Germline V CDR1 and CDR2: ENHRY, SYGVKD. V gave up 7 bases and J gave up 3 bases, with 18 bases separating them. The length of the CDR3 is 15 residues. CDR3 in amino acids: CAITNPAGPDYGYTF. The CDR3 DNA is TGTGCCATCACTAACCCCGCGGGCCCCGACTATGGCTACACCTTC.

This rearrangement joins TRBV5-5 to TRBJ2-1; 9 nucleotides match TRBD1. J lost 6 bases, V lost 5 bases, and 12 bases had no gene match. Germline values: CDR1 SGHKS, CDR2 YYEKEE (reference sequence). This CDR3 is 16 amino acids long. CDR3 residues: CASRMAWDRARNEQFF. The CDR3 nucleotides are TGTGCCAGCAGAATGGCATGGGACAGGGCGCGCAATGAGCAGTTCTTC. Combining the CDR3 with reference TRBV5-5 and TRBJ2-1 gives the whole variable domain DAGVTQSPTHLIKTRGQQVTLRCSPISGHKSVSWYQQVLGQGPQFIFQYYEKEERGRGNFPDRFSARQFPNYSSELNVNALLLGDSALYLCASRMAWDRARNEQFFGPGTRLTVL.

This clone was found a few times. The CDR3 spells CASSVAGGEETQYF. Written as DNA, the CDR3 is TGTGCCAGCAGCGTAGCGGGGGGGGAAGAGACCCAGTACTTC. The chain joins TRBV9 to TRBJ2-5; 8 nucleotides agree with TRBD2. CDR3 length: 14 residues. V dropped 0 bases and J dropped 3; count of bases not matched to a gene: 1. CDR1 is SGDLS, CDR2 YYNGEE, per germline.

The chain has TRBV19 and TRBJ2-1; 9 bases agree with TRBD2. This CDR3 comprises 14 residues. Germline V CDR1 and CDR2: LNHDA, SQIVND (reference sequence). The V segment lost 5 bases and the J segment 5 bases; nucleotides outside the gene matches: 4. The CDR3 here is CASSYSGSNNEQFF. Written as DNA, the CDR3 is TGTGCCAGTAGTTATAGCGGGAGTAACAATGAGCAGTTCTTC.

This chain uses TRBV7-9 with TRBJ1-1, with unresolved D. The V end lost 1 base, the J end lost 5 bases, and 8 bases lay between the germline ends. This CDR3 is built from 13 residues. Per germline, CDR1 SEHNR and CDR2 FQNEAQ (reference sequence). The CDR3 here is CASSLVLLTEAFF. The CDR3 coding sequence is TGTGCCAGCAGCTTAGTACTTTTGACTGAAGCTTTCTTT.

The genes are TRBV7-9 and TRBJ1-6, with D perhaps TRBD1 (6 bases). The CDR3 runs to 14 residues. V was pared by 1 base and J by 8 bases, with 9 bases between. Germline CDR1 is SEHNR and CDR2 is FQNEAQ (reference sequence). Here the CDR3 reads CASSLDQGYSPLHF. DNA for the CDR3: TGTGCCAGCAGCTTAGATCAGGGGTATTCACCCCTCCACTTT.

In this sample, this clone turned up a few times. The rearrangement links TRBV27 to TRBJ1-3, with a weak D call TRBD1 (5 bases). Trimming shortened V by 2 bases and J by 4 bases, and 12 bases separated the two germline ends. Germline CDR1 is MNHEY and CDR2 is SMNVEV (reference sequence). The CDR3 length is 15 residues. CDR3 nucleotide sequence: TGTGCCAGCAGTTTAACGGGGGTCGGCGGAAACACCATATATTTT. This translates into CASSLTGVGGNTIYF.

V and J are TRBV27 and TRBJ2-5; maybe TRBD2 (5 bases). TRBJ2-7 matches the DNA end more closely, so the J call is doubtful. The germline gives CDR1 MNHEY, CDR2 SMNVEV (reference sequence). The CDR3 spans 15 residues. The CDR3 here is CASSSGTTGLYEQYF. The DNA for the CDR3 is TGTGCCAGCAGTTCGGGAACCACGGGTTTATACGAGCAGTACTTC.

This chain connects TRBV9 to TRBJ2-2; D unclear. The CDR3 runs to 14 residues. The V and J ends lost 0 bases and 6 bases respectively, with 9 bases between them. Germline lookup yields CDR1 SGDLS and CDR2 YYNGEE. As DNA, the CDR3 is TGTGCCAGCAGCGTAGGGTCAGGTGCCGGGGAGCTGTTTTTT. Translation gives CASSVGSGAGELFF.

The chain is built from TRBV27 and TRBJ1-5; D not resolved. Trimming pared 6 bases from V and 6 bases from J, leaving 18 bases between. This CDR3 region has 15 residues. From germline, CDR1 is MNHEY and CDR2 SMNVEV (reference sequence). CDR3 region: CASSLGRVGSQPQHF. In DNA, the CDR3 is TGTGCCAGCAGCCTCGGGAGGGTGGGTAGTCAGCCCCAGCATTTT.

This clone was counted between two and nine times. The chain carries TRBV16 and TRBJ1-2; a weak D match, TRBD1 (6 bases). Trimming cost V 1 base and J 8 bases, with 17 bases left between them. CDR1 KGHSY and CDR2 FQNENV come from the germline V gene. The CDR3 covers 15 residues. The CDR3 spells CASSQWAGQGFGYTF. CDR3 sequence (DNA): TGTGCCAGCAGCCAATGGGCCGGCCAGGGGTTCGGCTACACCTTC.

The CDR3 is CASSERSSYNSPLHF. The DNA of the CDR3 is TGTGCCAGCAGTGAAAGGAGCTCCTATAATTCACCCCTCCACTTT. This chain connects TRBV25-1 to TRBJ1-6; D remains ambiguous. CDR1 and CDR2 (germline): MGHDK, SYGVNS. The CDR3 loop spans 15 amino acids. Trimming left V 2 bases short and J 0 bases short, with 5 bases between.

The chain joins TRBV27 to TRBJ2-6, with D unresolved. The CDR3 spans 21 residues. V dropped 1 base and J dropped 0 bases, with 22 bases sitting between them. Germline V CDR1 and CDR2: MNHEY, SMNVEV (reference sequence). The CDR3 region is CASSLLYTRSNTPSGANVLTF. The CDR3 coding sequence is TGTGCCAGCAGTTTATTATATACGAGGAGCAACACTCCCTCTGGGGCCAACGTCCTGACTTTC.

This clone has a handful of counts. The gene calls are TRBV6-5 and TRBJ2-6; D possibly corresponds to TRBD1 (5 bases). Germline-derived CDR1 and CDR2 are MNHEY and SVGAGI. V lost 5 bases to trimming and J lost 2 bases, with 10 bases between them. CDR3 length equals 15 residues. CDR3 in amino acids: CASSGQGTGANVLTF. For the CDR3, the DNA is TGTGCCAGCAGTGGTCAGGGAACTGGGGCCAACGTCCTGACTTTC.

This clone was picked up one time. Here the CDR3 DNA reads TGTGCCAGCACTCACCGGGTAGCGGCTAGCACAGATACGCAGTATTTT. Amino acid sequence: CASTHRVAASTDTQYF. V gene TRBV11-3 combines with J gene TRBJ2-3; tentatively, D is TRBD2 (6 bases). V lost 7 bases to trimming and J lost 0 bases, with 17 bases between them. The CDR3 contains 16 residues. Germline CDR1 and CDR2: SGHNT and YENEEA.

The chain uses TRBV5-4 and TRBJ2-6, with 8 bases fitting TRBD1. Germline loops: CDR1 SGHNT, CDR2 YYREEE (reference sequence). V lost 2 bases, J lost 2 bases, and 6 bases stayed unmatched. The CDR3 extends over 17 amino acids. CDR3 coding DNA: TGTGCCAGCAGCTTTTCTACAGGGGGAGCTGGGGCCAACGTCCTGACTTTC. Translating gives CASSFSTGGAGANVLTF. The whole variable domain, remainder taken from reference TRBV5-4 and TRBJ2-6, is ETGVTQSPTHLIKTRGQQVTLRCSSQSGHNTVSWYQQALGQGPQFIFQYYREEENGRGNFPPRFSGLQFPNYSSELNVNALELDDSALYLCASSFSTGGAGANVLTFGAGSRLTVL.

The chain joins TRBV19 to TRBJ2-3; 8 bases map to TRBD2. CDR3 length: 15 residues. The V gene's germline CDR1 is LNHDA and CDR2 SQIVND (reference sequence). V was pared by 4 bases and J by 6 bases, with 9 bases of the junction left unmatched. The CDR3: CASSTRQAGGDTQYF. In DNA form, the CDR3 reads TGTGCCAGTAGTACTAGACAGGCGGGGGGTGATACGCAGTATTTT.

This clone turned up a few times. CDR3 protein: CASSSGEAYEQYF. CDR3 coding DNA: TGTGCCAGCAGCTCAGGGGAAGCCTACGAGCAGTACTTC. The chain carries TRBV7-6 and TRBJ2-7; TRBD1 is a possible D gene (6 bases). Germline lookup yields CDR1 SGHVS and CDR2 FNYEAQ. The ends were cut back, 4 bases at V and 2 bases at J, with 9 bases in the middle. CDR3 size: 13 residues.

The chain's CDR3 is CASSPYRDFPYEQYF. Written as DNA, the CDR3 is TGTGCCAGCAGCCCATACCGGGACTTCCCCTACGAGCAGTACTTC. The rearrangement joins TRBV5-4 to TRBJ2-7, with D perhaps TRBD2 (6 bases). This CDR3 has 15 amino acids. V was clipped by 4 bases and J by 2 bases, with 16 bases between them. CDR1 and CDR2 from the germline V gene are SGHNT and YYREEE (reference sequence).

V and J are TRBV4-1 and TRBJ1-2, with a tentative D call TRBD1 (5 bases). This CDR3 region has 14 residues. With 1 base removed from V and 7 bases from J, the gap between germline ends came to 13 bases. Germline V lookup: CDR1 MGHRA, CDR2 YSYEKL. In nucleotides, the CDR3 is TGCGCCAGCAGCCAAGGGACACGCGGTCGTGGCTACACCTTC. Amino acids: CASSQGTRGRGYTF.

This clone showed up just a few times. The gene calls are TRBV7-9 and TRBJ1-1; no clear D gene. There are 13 residues in the CDR3. Germline CDR1 and CDR2: SEHNR and FQNEAQ (reference sequence). Trimming took 3 bases from V and 0 from J, leaving 5 bases between them. The CDR3 protein is CASSLFVNTEAFF. The CDR3 DNA is TGTGCCAGCAGCTTGTTCGTGAACACTGAAGCTTTCTTT.

V is TRBV6-1 and J is TRBJ2-2; 14 bases fit TRBD2. CDR1 and CDR2 (germline): MNHNS, SASEGT. The junction had 3 bases not matched to a gene; V was cut back by 5 bases and J by 4 bases. The CDR3 contains 16 residues. CDR3 DNA sequence: TGTGCCAGCAGTCAAGGACTAGCGGGAGGCACCGGGGAGCTGTTTTTT. Translating gives CASSQGLAGGTGELFF.

The chain combines TRBV5-1 with TRBJ2-7; TRBD1 matches 7 bases. This CDR3 contains 14 residues. From germline, CDR1 is SGHRS and CDR2 YFSETQ. The V segment lost 1 base and the J segment 3 bases; nucleotides outside the gene matches: 4. The CDR3 DNA follows: TGCGCCAGCAGCTTGACAGGGGTCCTCTACGAGCAGTACTTC. Amino acid sequence: CASSLTGVLYEQYF.

This chain connects TRBV6-6 to TRBJ1-1; D is unresolved. The CDR3 runs 13 residues. Trimming removed 10 bases from V and 4 bases from J, with 16 bases in between. The germline gives CDR1 MNHNY, CDR2 SVGAGI (reference sequence). The CDR3 is CATRRGLGTEAFF. The CDR3 bases are TGTGCCACACGGCGGGGTTTGGGCACTGAAGCTTTCTTT.

In its sample, this clone was seen a few times. The gene calls are TRBV9 and TRBJ2-2, with TRBD2 matching 8 bases. The V gene end was trimmed by 4 bases and the J gene end by 6 bases; junction bases not matched to a gene: 5. Germline CDR1 and CDR2: SGDLS and YYNGEE. The CDR3 is 14 amino acids. CDR3 sequence: CASSPQTSAGELFF. The CDR3 DNA reads as TGTGCCAGCAGCCCTCAGACTAGCGCCGGGGAGCTGTTTTTT.

Only a few counts were recorded for this clone. CDR3 residues: CASSFRGSIDTQYF. DNA for the CDR3: TGTGCCAGCAGCTTCAGGGGGTCGATAGATACGCAGTATTTT. V and J are TRBV13 and TRBJ2-3, with TRBD1 matching over 7 bases. The CDR3 is 14 amino acids. Unmatched junction bases numbered 5, after V lost 3 bases and J lost 5 bases. Germline lookup yields CDR1 PRHDT and CDR2 FYEKMQ (reference sequence).

V usage is TRBV29-1 and J usage is TRBJ2-1; D perhaps matches TRBD1 (9 bases). V was trimmed by 7 bases and J by 6 bases, leaving 19 bases between them. Germline CDR1 is SQVTM and CDR2 is ANQGSEA. This CDR3 comprises 14 residues. The CDR3 spells CSAGRGTGTNEQFF. In nucleotides, the CDR3 is TGCAGCGCCGGGAGGGGGACAGGGACCAATGAGCAGTTCTTC.